This TCR beta chain was captured in a study of blood T cell repertoires in COVID-19. Produced via immunoSEQ multiplex PCR; TCRdb's table is partial and in-frame only. The top ten clones hold roughly 9.2% of a sample with 130,000 or so clones, about four fifths of them seen once. In germline, CDR1 is SGHKS, CDR2 YYEKEE (reference sequence). The CDR3 length is 12 residues. The ends were cut back, 1 base at V and 10 bases at J, with 6 bases in the middle. The V gene is TRBV5-5, the J gene TRBJ1-6; tentatively, D is TRBD1 (5 bases). Input material: PBMCs or T cells enriched from blood (not recorded which). The source is a man in his fifties or sixties who had recovered from COVID-19. The CDR3 DNA is TGTGCCAGCAGCTTGAAGGGGTCACCCCTCCACTTT. Its protein is CASSLKGSPLHF.